This TCR beta chain was retrieved from a study of T cells in Graves' hyperthyroidism and ophthalmopathy. This clonotype has a count of ten or more. Its antigen is undetermined. The investigators amplified TCR beta CDR3 regions from RNA transcripts. During a first-round RT-PCR of the TCR CDR3, the HTBI primer set was used. One entry per CDR3 protein results from TCRdb running MiXCR on the multiplex PCR reads. This sample has about 500,000 distinct CDR3 sequences, with 16% found just once. Study outcomes and limitations: Most clonotypes expanded in the thyroid (above 0.001) were also present in blood.

Duration under 3 months, a NOSPECS grade of at least 4, and a Clinical Activity Score of at least 3 characterized the ophthalmopathy patients. Clinical symptoms, serum thyroxine and TRAb, thyroid ultrasound and orbital computed tomography together formed the diagnostic basis. Isolation of PBMCs was performed on approximately 10 ml fresh peripheral blood. Germline V lookup: CDR1 LNHNV, CDR2 YYDKDF (reference sequence). The CDR3 covers 13 residues. The ends were cut back, 0 bases at V and 2 bases at J, with 5 bases in the middle. This clonotype originated in a woman younger than 45 with Graves' ophthalmopathy. This rearrangement joins TRBV15 to TRBJ2-7; no clear D. Sequences were obtained from blood. Here the CDR3 DNA reads TGTGCCACCAGCAGAGACTTGGCCTACGAGCAGTACTTC. This encodes CATSRDLAYEQYF.